One sample yielded the 13 T cell receptor beta chains listed below, sequenced in a study of blood T cells in healthy people across ages. Then a second PCR, running about 6 to 11 cycles, was carried out with a sample-barcoded 5' primer and a J-beta primer mix. TCRdb fed the 5' RACE reads into MiXCR, producing one record per CDR3 protein. The data show about 1,500,000 distinct CDR3 sequences, roughly 45% seen once. The sequencing sample was made of blood. These receptors were obtained from a woman younger than 30 in good health.

The gene calls are TRBV12-3 or TRBV12-4 and TRBJ2-1, with 8 bases that match TRBD1. V lost 3 bases to trimming and J lost 7 bases; unmatched junction nucleotides: 23. This CDR3 has 20 amino acids. As DNA, the CDR3 is TGTGCCAGCAGTTTGCCACCCTCCGTTAGGACAGGGAATAAGTGGAATGAGCAGTTCTTC. It translates to CASSLPPSVRTGNKWNEQFF.

This sequence joins TRBV12-3 or TRBV12-4 and TRBJ2-1, with TRBD2 matching 8 bases. The J segment lost 2 bases and the V segment lost 2 bases, leaving 14 bases of the junction unmatched. The CDR3 is 19 residues long. In DNA form, the CDR3 reads TGTGCCAGCAGTTTACGGGAGGGAAGGAGACTGGGCCCCTACAATGAGCAGTTCTTC. This translates into CASSLREGRRLGPYNEQFF.

The CDR3 here is CASSPGRAGPYEQYF. The CDR3 bases are TGTGCCAGCAGCCCGGGACGAGCGGGCCCCTACGAGCAGTACTTC. The chain is built from TRBV3-1 and TRBJ2-7, with a possible D match to TRBD2 (6 bases). V gave up 4 bases and J gave up 2 bases, with 15 bases separating them. Germline CDR1 reads LGHDT; CDR2 reads YNNKEL (reference sequence). This CDR3 spans 15 amino acids.

The chain couples TRBV6-1 to TRBJ2-1; 9 bases line up with TRBD2. Germline V gives CDR1 MNHNS, CDR2 SASEGT. V shed 11 bases and J 10 bases; nucleotides not matched to a gene: 15. The CDR3 loop spans 14 amino acids. The CDR3 sequence is CARVSSGASYEQFF. CDR3 in DNA: TGTGCCCGTGTCTCTAGCGGGGCCTCCTACGAGCAGTTCTTC.

This chain links TRBV6-2 or TRBV6-3 with TRBJ2-7, with TRBD2 matching over 11 bases. The ends lost 6 bases at V and 6 bases at J; junction bases unmatched: 7. The CDR3 loop spans 14 amino acids. The germline V gene encodes CDR1 MNHEY and CDR2 SVGEGT. The CDR3: CASRPLAGGGEQYF. CDR3 DNA sequence: TGTGCCAGCAGGCCTCTAGCGGGAGGCGGCGAGCAGTACTTC.

There are a few counts of this clonotype. The chain carries TRBV2 and TRBJ2-5; unclear D gene. With the DNA end fitting TRBJ2-7 better, the J assignment may be wrong. The CDR3 totals 12 residues. Germline V lookup: CDR1 SNHLY, CDR2 FYNNEI. CDR3 DNA sequence: TGTGCCAGCAGGGGTAATGGCTACGAGCAGTACTTC. Its protein is CASRGNGYEQYF.

The J gene is TRBJ1-5, the V gene TRBV20-1; no clear D gene. The germline V gene encodes CDR1 DFQATT and CDR2 SNEGSKA (reference sequence). CDR3 length: 14 residues. V was cut by 3 bases and J by 4 bases, with 13 bases left in between. This CDR3 is CSARGGLGNQPQHF. The DNA of the CDR3 is TGCAGTGCTAGGGGAGGGTTAGGGAATCAGCCCCAGCATTTT.

The chain couples TRBV6-1 to TRBJ2-7, with 13 positions matching TRBD2. The CDR3 is 17 residues long. With V trimmed by 5 bases and J by 0 bases, 7 bases remained unmatched. CDR1 MNHNS and CDR2 SASEGT come from the germline V gene. DNA for the CDR3: TGTGCCAGCAGTCGGACTAGCGGGGGAACCCCCTCCTACGAGCAGTACTTC. It encodes CASSRTSGGTPSYEQYF.

This chain uses TRBV4-2 with TRBJ2-5; D call uncertain. The J call could be wrong; TRBJ2-7 is a better fit for the DNA end. Germline V CDR1 and CDR2: LGHNA, YNFKEQ. CDR3 length equals 14 residues. CDR3 sequence: CASSQDHGSDEQYF. CDR3 nucleotide sequence: TGTGCCAGCAGCCAAGATCACGGCAGCGACGAGCAGTACTTC.

The V gene is TRBV21-1, the J gene TRBJ2-4; the table's D call, TRBD1, was not checked against the DNA. The end of the DNA is better explained by TRBJ2-7, so the J call may be wrong. TRBV21-1 is noted as a pseudogene. There are 13 residues in the CDR3. The CDR3 sequence: CTSSPGPTYEQYF. The CDR3 coding sequence is TGTACCAGCAGCCCCGGGCCAACCTACGAGCAGTACTTC.

The chain employs TRBV18 and TRBJ1-5; D is ambiguous. The CDR3 is made up of 14 amino acids. V was trimmed by 5 bases and J by 0 bases, leaving 8 bases between them. In germline, CDR1 is KGHSH, CDR2 LQKENI. The CDR3 protein is CASSSTDSNQPQHF. In DNA form, the CDR3 reads TGTGCCAGCTCATCAACGGATAGCAATCAGCCCCAGCATTTT.

The V call is TRBV5-5, the J call TRBJ2-7, with D possibly being TRBD1 (6 bases). The germline V gene has CDR1 SGHKS and CDR2 YYEKEE (reference sequence). V shed 0 bases and J shed 5 bases, with 12 bases lying between them. CDR3 length: 14 residues. Here the CDR3 DNA reads TGTGCCAGCAGCTTGGAGGGGGATTCCCACGAGCAGTACTTC. Its translation is CASSLEGDSHEQYF.

This clonotype has just a few counts. The chain carries TRBV6-1 and TRBJ2-3; weak D call: TRBD1 (9 bases). CDR3 length: 20 residues. Germline V gives CDR1 MNHNS, CDR2 SASEGT. V lost 8 bases, J lost 2 bases, and 32 bases lay in between. This chain's CDR3 is CASGSKQGAGRGSHTDTQYF. For the CDR3, the DNA is TGTGCCAGCGGATCGAAACAGGGGGCCGGGAGGGGGTCCCACACAGATACGCAGTATTTT.